A single sample gave rise to the 16 T cell receptor beta chains below, sequenced in a study of Graves' ophthalmopathy and Graves' hyperthyroidism. RNA transcripts yielded amplified TCR beta CDR3 regions. Second-round multiplex PCR came after a first-round RT-PCR that employed HTBI primers. One entry per CDR3 protein, called by TCRdb with MiXCR from the multiplex PCR reads. This table holds more than 300,000 distinct CDR3 sequences, roughly 14% found once. Sequenced input: peripheral blood. Receptors originate from a woman under 30 with stable Graves' hyperthyroidism.

This clonotype appeared many times. The chain couples TRBV6-1 to TRBJ1-2; the D gene is possibly TRBD1 (5 bases). Germline V CDR1 and CDR2: MNHNS, SASEGT. V was pared by 0 bases and J by 5 bases, with 13 bases between. The CDR3 has 15 amino acids. The CDR3: CASSEATGRGYGYTF. CDR3 in DNA: TGTGCCAGCAGTGAAGCTACAGGCCGGGGATATGGCTACACCTTC.

This clonotype came up many times. The J gene is TRBJ2-7, the V gene TRBV6-1; the match to TRBD2 covers 8 bases. V lost 6 bases and J lost 2; bases outside the gene matches: 6. Germline CDR1 and CDR2: MNHNS and SASEGT. The CDR3 has 14 amino acids. The CDR3 sequence: CASRAGANTYEQYF. The CDR3 coding sequence is TGTGCCAGCAGAGCGGGGGCGAATACCTACGAGCAGTACTTC.

This clonotype has ten or more counts. The rearrangement uses TRBV29-1 and TRBJ1-2, with 7 bases fitting TRBD1. The CDR3 runs to 13 residues. The V segment lost 6 bases and the J segment 7 bases; nucleotides outside the gene matches: 11. Germline values: CDR1 SQVTM, CDR2 ANQGSEA. CDR3: CSVSPGTAAGYTF. In DNA, the CDR3 is TGCAGCGTCAGTCCGGGGACAGCTGCTGGCTACACCTTC.

Ten or more counts support this clonotype. This sequence joins TRBV24-1 and TRBJ2-5; 8 bases map to TRBD1. Trimming took 0 bases from V and 5 from J; bases not matched to a gene: 7. Germline V lookup: CDR1 KGHDR, CDR2 SFDVKD. The CDR3 spans 16 residues. The CDR3 protein is CATSDLKGQAIETQYF. DNA of the CDR3: TGTGCCACCAGTGATTTGAAGGGACAGGCCATCGAGACCCAGTACTTC.

This clonotype was detected ten times or more. This chain uses TRBV12-3 or TRBV12-4 with TRBJ2-7; 7 positions match TRBD1. The CDR3 has 13 amino acids. Trimming at V came to 2 bases and at J to 6 bases, leaving 4 bases not matched to a gene. The chain's CDR3 is CASSLIRTGEQYF. In nucleotides, the CDR3 is TGTGCCAGCAGTTTAATTAGGACAGGCGAGCAGTACTTC.

This clonotype was seen ten or more times. V gene TRBV6-1 combines with J gene TRBJ1-2; D possibly corresponds to TRBD1 (5 bases). V lost 6 bases and J 3 bases, leaving 11 bases between the germline ends. The germline V gene encodes CDR1 MNHNS and CDR2 SASEGT. CDR3 length: 13 amino acids. The chain's CDR3 is CASSRLGDYGYTF. CDR3 DNA sequence: TGTGCCAGCAGCCGCCTGGGGGACTATGGCTACACCTTC.

The sample holds many counts of this clonotype. The CDR3, as DNA: TGTGCCAGTCGGACTAGCGGGGCCCAAGAGACCCAGTACTTC. It specifies CASRTSGAQETQYF. The V call is TRBV19, the J call TRBJ2-5; 12 bases align to TRBD2. CDR1 LNHDA and CDR2 SQIVND come from the germline V gene (reference sequence). The V segment lost 8 bases and the J segment 1 base; nucleotides outside the gene matches: 2. CDR3 size: 14 residues.

The sample holds many counts of this clonotype. The J gene is TRBJ1-1, the V gene TRBV24-1, with D unclear. This CDR3 has 11 residues. Germline lookup yields CDR1 KGHDR and CDR2 SFDVKD. Trimming cost V 9 bases and J 9 bases, with 13 bases left between them. As DNA, the CDR3 is TGTGCCACCGCAACTCAAAATCAAGCTTTCTTT. Amino acids: CATATQNQAFF.

In its sample, this clonotype was seen many times. Germline is not matched at one junction end, which may reflect a read error. The rearrangement uses TRBV12-3 or TRBV12-4 and TRBJ2-4; D gene ambiguous. CDR3 length: 13 amino acids. CDR3: CASSLKTQNIKYF. The CDR3 region has the DNA TGTGCCAGCAGTTTGAAGACCCAAAACATTAAGTACTTC.

This clonotype turned up a few times. The rearrangement links TRBV6-1 to TRBJ2-7; TRBD2 might be the D (6 bases). CDR1 is MNHNS and CDR2 is SASEGT in the germline V gene. The CDR3 runs 15 residues. V was trimmed by 2 bases and J by 4 bases, leaving 15 bases between them. The CDR3 is CASSEPGLTDYEQYF. The CDR3 DNA reads TGTGCCAGCAGTGAACCGGGACTGACAGATTACGAGCAGTACTTC.

The chain uses TRBV11-2 and TRBJ1-2; TRBD1 is a possible D gene (5 bases). Germline V lookup: CDR1 SGHAT, CDR2 FQNNGV. The CDR3 length is 16 residues. Trimming cost V 5 bases and J 4 bases, with 20 bases left between them. The CDR3 nucleotides are TGTGCCAGCAGCCGCCCCAACCGGGACCCTTCCTATGGCTACACCTTC. Translation gives CASSRPNRDPSYGYTF.

This clonotype was counted ten times or more. The chain joins TRBV12-5 to TRBJ2-5; D may be TRBD2 (6 bases). Germline assignment: CDR1 LGHNT and CDR2 FRNRAP. The germline V and J ends were trimmed by 4 bases and 5 bases, with 17 bases remaining between them. This CDR3 spans 15 amino acids. The CDR3 here is CASGSPRTEGETQYF. The CDR3 nucleotides read TGTGCTAGTGGTTCCCCTCGAACGGAGGGGGAGACCCAGTACTTC.

Concerning this clonotype itself: A read error is possible here, since a much larger clone lies one base away. The chain has TRBV20-1 and TRBJ1-6; no clear D gene. Germline assignment: CDR1 DFQATT and CDR2 SNEGSKA (reference sequence). The ends were cut back, 0 bases at V and 0 bases at J, with 6 bases in the middle. The CDR3 contains 15 residues. The CDR3 DNA follows: TGCAGTGCTAGAGAGAGGCTCTCCTATAATTCACCCCTCCACTTT. This sequence encodes CSARERLSYNSPLHF.

The J gene is TRBJ1-2, the V gene TRBV29-1; no firm D call. CDR1 SQVTM and CDR2 ANQGSEA come from the germline V gene. Trimming cost V 1 base and J 8 bases, with 11 bases left between them. CDR3 length equals 12 residues. The CDR3 DNA follows: TGCAGCGTTGAAGTAGCACAGAGGGGCTACACCTTC. This gives the protein CSVEVAQRGYTF.

This clonotype came up many times. The chain employs TRBV29-1 and TRBJ2-3; no definite D call. From germline, CDR1 is SQVTM and CDR2 ANQGSEA. Trimming took off 4 bases at V and 2 bases at J, with 10 bases between the two ends. This CDR3 has 13 residues. The CDR3 nucleotides are TGCAGCGTTGGCTACCCCCTCACAGATACGCAGTATTTT. This sequence encodes CSVGYPLTDTQYF.

The chain uses TRBV12-3 or TRBV12-4 and TRBJ1-1; the D gene is possibly TRBD1 (5 bases). This CDR3 spans 14 amino acids. Trimming removed 1 base from V and 11 bases from J, with 17 bases in between. The CDR3 DNA reads TGTGCCAGCAGTTTAGACAGGTTCCCTATGGGGGCTTTCTTT. Amino acids: CASSLDRFPMGAFF.